This T cell receptor (beta chain) was recorded in a study of OX40 agonist ivuxolimab in advanced cancers. Study-wide findings and caveats: CD8+ T cells averaged more expanded clones than CD4+.

Worth noting for this clone: Its antigen is unidentified.

Generated by immunoSEQ multiplex PCR, the TCRdb table keeps only in-frame clones and is missing some. The sample carries around 60,000 clones, over 80% recorded once. Trimming pared 4 bases from V and 4 bases from J, leaving 13 bases between. The CDR3 spans 15 residues. Germline V gene data show CDR1 as MNHEY and CDR2 as SMNVEV (reference sequence). This sample comprised CD4+ or CD8+ T cells sorted from blood, obtained in a trial of the OX40 agonist ivuxolimab. This TCR derives from an adult with an advanced solid tumor such as melanoma, head and neck, liver or kidney cancer. The rearrangement links TRBV27 to TRBJ2-2, with D perhaps being TRBD1 or TRBD2 (5 bases each). This CDR3 is CASSSEGAGTGELFF. The CDR3 coding sequence is TGTGCCAGCAGTTCGGAAGGGGCGGGCACCGGGGAGCTGTTTTTT.